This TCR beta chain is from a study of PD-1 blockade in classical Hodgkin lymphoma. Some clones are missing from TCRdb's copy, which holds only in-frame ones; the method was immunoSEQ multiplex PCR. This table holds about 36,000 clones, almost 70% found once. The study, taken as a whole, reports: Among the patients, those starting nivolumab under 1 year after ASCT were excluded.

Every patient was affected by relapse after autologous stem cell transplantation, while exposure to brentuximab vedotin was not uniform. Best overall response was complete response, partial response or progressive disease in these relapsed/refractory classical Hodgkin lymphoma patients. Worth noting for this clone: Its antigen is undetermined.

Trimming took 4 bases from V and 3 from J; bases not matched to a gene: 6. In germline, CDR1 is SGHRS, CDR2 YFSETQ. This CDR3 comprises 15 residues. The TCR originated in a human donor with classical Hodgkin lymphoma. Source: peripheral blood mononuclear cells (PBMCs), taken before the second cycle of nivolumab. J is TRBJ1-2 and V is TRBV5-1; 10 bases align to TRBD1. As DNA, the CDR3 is TGCGCCAGCAGCACTTCGACAGGGGGCGACTATGGCTACACCTTC. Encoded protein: CASSTSTGGDYGYTF.